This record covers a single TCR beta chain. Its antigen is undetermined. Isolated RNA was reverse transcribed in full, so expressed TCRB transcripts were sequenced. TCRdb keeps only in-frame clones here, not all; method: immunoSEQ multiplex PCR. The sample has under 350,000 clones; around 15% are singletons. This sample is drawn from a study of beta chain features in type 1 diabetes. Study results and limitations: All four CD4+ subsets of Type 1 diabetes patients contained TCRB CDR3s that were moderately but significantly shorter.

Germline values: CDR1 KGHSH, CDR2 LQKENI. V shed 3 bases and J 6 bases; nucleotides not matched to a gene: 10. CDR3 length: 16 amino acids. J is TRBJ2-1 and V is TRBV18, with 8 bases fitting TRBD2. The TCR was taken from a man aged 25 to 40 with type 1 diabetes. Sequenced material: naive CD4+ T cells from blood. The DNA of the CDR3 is TGTGCCAGCTCACCTGCTAGCGGGCGGCTACCCAATGAGCAGTTCTTC. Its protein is CASSPASGRLPNEQFF.